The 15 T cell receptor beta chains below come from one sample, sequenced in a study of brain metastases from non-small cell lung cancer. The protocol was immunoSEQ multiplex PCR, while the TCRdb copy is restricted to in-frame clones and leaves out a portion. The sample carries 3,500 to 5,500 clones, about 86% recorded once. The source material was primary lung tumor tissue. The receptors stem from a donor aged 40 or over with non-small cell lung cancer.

The DNA for the CDR3 is TGTGCCAGCTCACCGAGGATAGCGGGGGCCGACAATGAGCAGTTCTTC. Its translation is CASSPRIAGADNEQFF. The chain is built from TRBV18 and TRBJ2-1; TRBD2 matches 9 bases. The ends lost 3 bases at V and 5 bases at J; junction bases unmatched: 8. CDR1 is KGHSH and CDR2 is LQKENI in the germline V gene. The CDR3 spans 16 residues.

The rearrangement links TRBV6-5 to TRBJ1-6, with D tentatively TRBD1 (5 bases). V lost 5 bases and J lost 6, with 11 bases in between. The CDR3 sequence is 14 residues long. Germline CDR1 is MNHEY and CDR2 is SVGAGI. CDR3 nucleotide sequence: TGTGCCAGCAGTCGGCAGGGTGGTAATTCACCCCTCCACTTT. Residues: CASSRQGGNSPLHF.

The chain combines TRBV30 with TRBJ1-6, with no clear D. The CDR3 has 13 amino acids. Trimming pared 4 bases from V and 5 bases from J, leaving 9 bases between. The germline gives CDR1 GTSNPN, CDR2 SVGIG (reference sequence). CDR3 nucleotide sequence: TGTGCCTGGACTTTTCAGGATAATTCACCCCTCCACTTT. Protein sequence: CAWTFQDNSPLHF.

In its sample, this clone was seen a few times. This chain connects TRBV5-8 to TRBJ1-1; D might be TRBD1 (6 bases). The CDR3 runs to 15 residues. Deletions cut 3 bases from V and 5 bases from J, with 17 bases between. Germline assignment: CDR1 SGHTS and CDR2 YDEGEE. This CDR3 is CASSSPQGGKTEAFF. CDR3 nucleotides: TGTGCCAGCAGCTCCCCACAGGGAGGGAAAACTGAAGCTTTCTTT.

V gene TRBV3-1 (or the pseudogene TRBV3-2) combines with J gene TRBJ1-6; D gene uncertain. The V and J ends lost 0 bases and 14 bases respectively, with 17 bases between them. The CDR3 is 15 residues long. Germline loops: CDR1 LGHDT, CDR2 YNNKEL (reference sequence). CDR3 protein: CASSQEAGTGRSLHF. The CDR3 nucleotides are TGTGCCAGCAGCCAAGAGGCCGGAACCGGCAGATCCCTCCACTTT.

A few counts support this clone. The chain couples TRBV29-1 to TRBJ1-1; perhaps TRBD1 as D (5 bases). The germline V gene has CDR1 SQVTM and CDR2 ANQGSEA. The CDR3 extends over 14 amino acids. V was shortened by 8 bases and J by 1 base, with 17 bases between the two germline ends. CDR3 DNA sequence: TGCAGCTCCCGAGGGGCACGGGGGAACACTGAAGCTTTCTTT. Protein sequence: CSSRGARGNTEAFF.

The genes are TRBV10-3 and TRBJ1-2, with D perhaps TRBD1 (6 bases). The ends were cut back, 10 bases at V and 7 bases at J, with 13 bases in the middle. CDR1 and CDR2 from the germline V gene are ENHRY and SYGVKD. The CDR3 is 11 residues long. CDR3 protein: CATTGARGYTF. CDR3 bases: TGTGCCACTACGGGGGCGCGTGGCTACACCTTC.

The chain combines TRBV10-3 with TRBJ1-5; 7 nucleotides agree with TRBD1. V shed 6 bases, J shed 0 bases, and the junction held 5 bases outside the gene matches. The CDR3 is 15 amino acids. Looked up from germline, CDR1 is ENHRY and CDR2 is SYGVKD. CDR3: CAISRDSNSNQPQHF. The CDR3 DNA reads TGTGCCATCAGCCGGGACAGTAATAGCAATCAGCCCCAGCATTTT.

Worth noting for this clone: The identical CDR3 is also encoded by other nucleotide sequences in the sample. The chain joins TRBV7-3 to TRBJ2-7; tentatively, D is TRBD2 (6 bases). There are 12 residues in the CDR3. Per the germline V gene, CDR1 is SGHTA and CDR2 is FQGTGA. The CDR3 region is CASSGGLSEQYV. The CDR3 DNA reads TGTGCCAGCAGCGGGGGACTTTCCGAGCAATACGTC.

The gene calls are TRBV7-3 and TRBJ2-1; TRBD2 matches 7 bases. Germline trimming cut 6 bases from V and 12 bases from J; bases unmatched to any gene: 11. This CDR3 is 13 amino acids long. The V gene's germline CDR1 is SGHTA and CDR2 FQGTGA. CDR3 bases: TGTGCCAGCAGGAACTCCCGGGACTATAGGCAGTTCTTC. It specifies CASRNSRDYRQFF. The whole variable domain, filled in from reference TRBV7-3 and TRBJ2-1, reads GAGVSQTPSNKVTEKGKYVELRCDPISGHTALYWYRQSLGQGPEFLIYFQGTGAADDSGLPNDRFFAVRPEGSVSTLKIQRTERGDSAVYLCASRNSRDYRQFFGPGTRLTVL.

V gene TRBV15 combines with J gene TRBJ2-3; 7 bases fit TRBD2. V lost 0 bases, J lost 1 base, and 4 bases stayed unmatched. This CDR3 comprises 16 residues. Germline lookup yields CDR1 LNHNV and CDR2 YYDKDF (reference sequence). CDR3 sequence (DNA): TGTGCCACCAGCAGAGATTTGGCGGGGGGCACAGATACGCAGTATTTT. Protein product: CATSRDLAGGTDTQYF.

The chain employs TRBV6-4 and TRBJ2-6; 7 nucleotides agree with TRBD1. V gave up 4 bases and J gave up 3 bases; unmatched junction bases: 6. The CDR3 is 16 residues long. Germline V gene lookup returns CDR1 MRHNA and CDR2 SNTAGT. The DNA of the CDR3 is TGTGCCAGCAGTGCCACAACAGGGGATGGGGCCAACGTCCTGACTTTC. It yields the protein CASSATTGDGANVLTF.

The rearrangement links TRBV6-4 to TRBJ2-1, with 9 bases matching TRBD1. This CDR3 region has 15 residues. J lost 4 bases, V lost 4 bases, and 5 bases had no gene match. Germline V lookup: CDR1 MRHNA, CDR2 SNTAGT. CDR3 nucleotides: TGTGCCAGCAGTGTCTCCGGGACAGGGTACAATGAGCAGTTCTTC. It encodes CASSVSGTGYNEQFF.

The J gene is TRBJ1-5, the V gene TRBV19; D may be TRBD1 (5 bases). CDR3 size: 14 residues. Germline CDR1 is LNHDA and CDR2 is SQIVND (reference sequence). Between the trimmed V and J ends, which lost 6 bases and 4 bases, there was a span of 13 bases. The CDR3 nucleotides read TGTGCCAGTAGGGGATACGGGGGTAATCAGCCCCAGCATTTT. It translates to CASRGYGGNQPQHF.

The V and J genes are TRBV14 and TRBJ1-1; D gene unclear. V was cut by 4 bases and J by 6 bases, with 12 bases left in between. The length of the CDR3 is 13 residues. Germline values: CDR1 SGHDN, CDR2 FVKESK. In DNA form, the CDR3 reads TGTGCCAGCAGCCTTACCGGGGTTGCTGAAGCTTTCTTT. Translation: CASSLTGVAEAFF.